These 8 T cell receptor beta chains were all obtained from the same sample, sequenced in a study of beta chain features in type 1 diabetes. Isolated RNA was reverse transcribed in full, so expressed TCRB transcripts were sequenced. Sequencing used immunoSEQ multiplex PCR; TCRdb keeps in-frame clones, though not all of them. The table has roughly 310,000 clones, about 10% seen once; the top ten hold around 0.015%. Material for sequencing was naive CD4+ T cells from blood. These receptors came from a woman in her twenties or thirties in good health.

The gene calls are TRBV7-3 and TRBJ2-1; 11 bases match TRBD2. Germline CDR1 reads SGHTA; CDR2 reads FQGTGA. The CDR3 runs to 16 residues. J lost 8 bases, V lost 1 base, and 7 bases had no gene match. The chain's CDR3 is CASSLSLLAGVDEQFF. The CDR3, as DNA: TGTGCCAGCAGCTTAAGTTTACTAGCGGGAGTGGATGAGCAGTTCTTC.

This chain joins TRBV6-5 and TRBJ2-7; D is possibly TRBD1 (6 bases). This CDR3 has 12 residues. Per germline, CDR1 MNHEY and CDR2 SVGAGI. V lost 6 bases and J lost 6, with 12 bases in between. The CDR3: CASSRTVGEQYF. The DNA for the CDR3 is TGTGCCAGCAGCCGGACAGTGGGCGAGCAGTACTTC.

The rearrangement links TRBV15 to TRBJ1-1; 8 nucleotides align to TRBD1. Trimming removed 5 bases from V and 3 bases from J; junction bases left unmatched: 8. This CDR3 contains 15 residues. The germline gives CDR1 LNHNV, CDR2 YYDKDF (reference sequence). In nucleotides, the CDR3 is TGTGCCACCAGCTCTCGGACAGGGCTGGACACTGAAGCTTTCTTT. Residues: CATSSRTGLDTEAFF.

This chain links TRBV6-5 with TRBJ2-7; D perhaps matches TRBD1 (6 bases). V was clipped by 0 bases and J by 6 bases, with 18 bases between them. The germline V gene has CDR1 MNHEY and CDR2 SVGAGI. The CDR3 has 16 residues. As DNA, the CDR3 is TGTGCCAGCAGTTACTCAACTCAGGGGCCCATCGGCGAGCAGTACTTC. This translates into CASSYSTQGPIGEQYF.

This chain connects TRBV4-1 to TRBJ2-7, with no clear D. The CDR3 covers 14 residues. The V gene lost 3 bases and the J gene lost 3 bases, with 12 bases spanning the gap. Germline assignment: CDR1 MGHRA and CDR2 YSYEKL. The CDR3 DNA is TGCGCCAGCAGCCAGCCAGGCGCCCTCTACGAGCAGTACTTC. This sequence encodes CASSQPGALYEQYF.

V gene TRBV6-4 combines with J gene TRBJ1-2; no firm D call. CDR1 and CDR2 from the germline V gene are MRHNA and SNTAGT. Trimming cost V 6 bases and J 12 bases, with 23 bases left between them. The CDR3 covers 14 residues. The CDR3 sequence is CASSPALLECEDTF. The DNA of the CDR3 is TGTGCCAGCAGCCCCGCTCTTTTAGAGTGTGAGGACACCTTC.

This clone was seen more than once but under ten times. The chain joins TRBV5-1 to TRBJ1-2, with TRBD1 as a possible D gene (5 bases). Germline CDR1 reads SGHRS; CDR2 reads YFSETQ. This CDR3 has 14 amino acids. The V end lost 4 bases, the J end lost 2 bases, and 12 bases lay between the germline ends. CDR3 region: CASSRGEGNYGYTF. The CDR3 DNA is TGCGCCAGCAGCAGGGGCGAAGGGAACTATGGCTACACCTTC.

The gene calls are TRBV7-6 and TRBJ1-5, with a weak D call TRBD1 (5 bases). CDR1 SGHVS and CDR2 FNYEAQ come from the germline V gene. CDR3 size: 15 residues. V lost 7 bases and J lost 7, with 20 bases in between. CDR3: CASTLGAGMGQPQHF. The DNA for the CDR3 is TGTGCCAGCACTCTAGGGGCAGGGATGGGCCAGCCCCAGCATTTT. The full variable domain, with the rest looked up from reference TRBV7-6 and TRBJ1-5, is GAGVSQSPRYKVTKRGQDVALRCDPISGHVSLYWYRQALGQGPEFLTYFNYEAQQDKSGLPNDRFSAERPEGSISTLTIQRTEQRDSAMYRCASTLGAGMGQPQHFGDGTRLSIL.